This T cell receptor (beta chain) appears in the sequencing data of a study of blood T cell repertoires in COVID-19. The protocol was immunoSEQ multiplex PCR, while the TCRdb copy is restricted to in-frame clones and leaves out a portion. The profile shows 56,000 or so clones, 84% of them singletons. Unmatched junction bases numbered 4, after V lost 7 bases and J lost 4 bases. The germline V gene encodes CDR1 MNHEY and CDR2 SVGAGI. The CDR3 is made up of 15 amino acids. The TCR originated in a woman older than 75 with acute or convalescent COVID-19. Sequenced: peripheral blood. The V and J genes are TRBV6-5 and TRBJ2-1, with 13 bases aligning to TRBD2. CDR3 amino acids: CASKTSGGPYNEQFF. CDR3 sequence (DNA): TGTGCCAGCAAGACTAGCGGGGGGCCTTACAATGAGCAGTTCTTC.